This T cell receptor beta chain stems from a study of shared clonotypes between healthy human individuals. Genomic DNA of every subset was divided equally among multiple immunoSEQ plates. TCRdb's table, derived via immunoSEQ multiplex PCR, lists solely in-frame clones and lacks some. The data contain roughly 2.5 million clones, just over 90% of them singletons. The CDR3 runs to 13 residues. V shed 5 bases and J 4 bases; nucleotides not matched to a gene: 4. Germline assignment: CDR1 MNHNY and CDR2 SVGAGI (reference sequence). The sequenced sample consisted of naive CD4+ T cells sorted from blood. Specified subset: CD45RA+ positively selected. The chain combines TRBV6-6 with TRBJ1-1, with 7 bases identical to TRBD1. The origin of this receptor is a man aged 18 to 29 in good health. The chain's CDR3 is CASSQPGGTEAFF. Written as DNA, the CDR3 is TGTGCCAGCAGTCAACCAGGGGGCACTGAAGCTTTCTTT.